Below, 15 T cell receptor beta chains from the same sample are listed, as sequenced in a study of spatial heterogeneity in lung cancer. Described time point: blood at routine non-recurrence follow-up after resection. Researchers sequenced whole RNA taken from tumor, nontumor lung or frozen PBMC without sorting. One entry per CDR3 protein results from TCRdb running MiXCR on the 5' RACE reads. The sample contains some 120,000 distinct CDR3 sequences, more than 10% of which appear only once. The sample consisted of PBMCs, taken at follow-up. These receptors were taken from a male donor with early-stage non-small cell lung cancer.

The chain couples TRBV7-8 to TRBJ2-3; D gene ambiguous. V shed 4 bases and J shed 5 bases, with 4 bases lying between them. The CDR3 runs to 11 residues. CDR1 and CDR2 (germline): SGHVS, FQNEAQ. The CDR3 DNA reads TGTGCCAGCAGCTCTATAGATACGCAGTATTTT. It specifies CASSSIDTQYF. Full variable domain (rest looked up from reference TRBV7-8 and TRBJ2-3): GAGVSQSPRYKVAKRGQDVALRCDPISGHVSLFWYQQALGQGPEFLTYFQNEAQLDKSGLPSDRFFAERPEGSVSTLKIQRTQQEDSAVYLCASSSIDTQYFGPGTRLTVL.

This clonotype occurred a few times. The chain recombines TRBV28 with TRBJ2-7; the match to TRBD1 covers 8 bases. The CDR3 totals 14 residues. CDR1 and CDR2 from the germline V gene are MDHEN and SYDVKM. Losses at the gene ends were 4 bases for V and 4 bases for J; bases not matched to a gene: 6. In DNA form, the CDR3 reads TGTGCCAGCAGTTGGACAGGGCGGTTTTACGAGCAGTACTTC. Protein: CASSWTGRFYEQYF.

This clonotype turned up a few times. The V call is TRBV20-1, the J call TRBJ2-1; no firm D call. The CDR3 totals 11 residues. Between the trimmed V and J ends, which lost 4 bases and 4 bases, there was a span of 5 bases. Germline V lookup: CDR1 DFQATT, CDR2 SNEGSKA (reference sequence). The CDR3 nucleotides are TGCAGTGCTATGGCGTACAATGAGCAGTTCTTC. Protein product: CSAMAYNEQFF.

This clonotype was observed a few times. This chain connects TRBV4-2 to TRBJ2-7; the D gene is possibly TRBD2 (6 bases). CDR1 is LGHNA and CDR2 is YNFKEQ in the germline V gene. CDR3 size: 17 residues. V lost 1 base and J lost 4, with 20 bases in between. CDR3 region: CASSQGLTGDSLYEQYF. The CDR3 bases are TGTGCCAGCAGCCAAGGCTTAACGGGGGACTCCTTATACGAGCAGTACTTC.

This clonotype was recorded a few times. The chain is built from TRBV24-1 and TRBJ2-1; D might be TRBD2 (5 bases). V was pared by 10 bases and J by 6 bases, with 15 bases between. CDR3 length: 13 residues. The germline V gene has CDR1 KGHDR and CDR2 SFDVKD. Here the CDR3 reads CATKGSGVNEQFF. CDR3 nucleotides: TGTGCCACTAAGGGATCCGGGGTCAATGAGCAGTTCTTC.

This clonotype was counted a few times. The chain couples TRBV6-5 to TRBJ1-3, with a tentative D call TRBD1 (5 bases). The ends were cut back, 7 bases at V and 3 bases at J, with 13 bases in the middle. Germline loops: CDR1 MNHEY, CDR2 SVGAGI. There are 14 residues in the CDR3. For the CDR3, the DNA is TGTGCCAGCAACGAAAGACAGTATGGAAACACCATATATTTT. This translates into CASNERQYGNTIYF.

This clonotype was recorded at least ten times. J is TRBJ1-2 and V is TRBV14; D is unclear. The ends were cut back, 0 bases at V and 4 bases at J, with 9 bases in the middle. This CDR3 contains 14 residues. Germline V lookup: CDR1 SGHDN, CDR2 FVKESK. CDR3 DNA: TGTGCCAGCAGCCAAGAATCCCGAGGCTATGGCTACACCTTC. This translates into CASSQESRGYGYTF.

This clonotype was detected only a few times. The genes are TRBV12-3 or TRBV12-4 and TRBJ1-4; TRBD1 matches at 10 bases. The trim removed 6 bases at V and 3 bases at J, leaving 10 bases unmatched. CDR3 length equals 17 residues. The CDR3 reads CASRGRTGGSANEKLFF. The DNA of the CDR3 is TGTGCCAGCAGGGGAAGGACAGGGGGTTCTGCTAATGAAAAACTGTTTTTT.

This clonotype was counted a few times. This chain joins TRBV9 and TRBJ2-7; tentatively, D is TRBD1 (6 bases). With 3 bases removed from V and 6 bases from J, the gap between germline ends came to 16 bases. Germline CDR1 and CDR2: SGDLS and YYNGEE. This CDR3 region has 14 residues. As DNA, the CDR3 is TGTGCCAGCAGCGCGCCCGGGACATCTTCCGAGCAGTACTTC. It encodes CASSAPGTSSEQYF.

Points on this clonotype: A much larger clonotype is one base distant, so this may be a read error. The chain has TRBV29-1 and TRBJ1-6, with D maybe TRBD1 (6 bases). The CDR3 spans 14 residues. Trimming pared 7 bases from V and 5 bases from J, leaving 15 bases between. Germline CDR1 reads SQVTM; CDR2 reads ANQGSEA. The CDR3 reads CSAKASGDNSPLHF. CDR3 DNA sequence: TGCAGCGCAAAAGCCTCAGGGGATAATTCACCCCTCCACTTT.

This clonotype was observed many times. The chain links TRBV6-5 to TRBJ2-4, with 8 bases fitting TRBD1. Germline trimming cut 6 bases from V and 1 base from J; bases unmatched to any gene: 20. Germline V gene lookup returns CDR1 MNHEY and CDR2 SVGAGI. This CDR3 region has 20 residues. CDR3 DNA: TGTGCCAGCAGATTACTCAGGGGGCACGAACCGGGGACGGCCAAAAACATTCAGTACTTC. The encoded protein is CASRLLRGHEPGTAKNIQYF.

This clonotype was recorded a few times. Written as DNA, the CDR3 is TGTGCCAGCACCCCCCGAGGGGGCCGCCAGGGTCAGCCCCAGCATTTT. Its protein product is CASTPRGGRQGQPQHF. The rearrangement links TRBV6-2 or TRBV6-3 to TRBJ1-5; 7 bases map to TRBD1. Germline V gene lookup returns CDR1 MNHEY and CDR2 SVGEGT. This CDR3 has 16 residues. Germline trimming cut 7 bases from V and 6 bases from J; bases unmatched to any gene: 15.

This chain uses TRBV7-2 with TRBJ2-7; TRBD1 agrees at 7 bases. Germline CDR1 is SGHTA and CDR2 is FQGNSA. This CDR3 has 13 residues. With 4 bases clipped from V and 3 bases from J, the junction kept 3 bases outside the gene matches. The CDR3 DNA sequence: TGTGCCAGCAGCTCCGGACAGGTCTACGAGCAGTACTTC. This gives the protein CASSSGQVYEQYF.

CDR3 in amino acids: CAIRGFGADTQYF. The CDR3 DNA reads as TGTGCCATTCGGGGATTTGGTGCAGATACGCAGTATTTT. The chain links TRBV10-3 to TRBJ2-3, with D maybe TRBD2 (5 bases). Trimming took off 9 bases at V and 4 bases at J, with 14 bases between the two ends. The CDR3 sequence is 13 residues long. Germline CDR1 ENHRY, CDR2 SYGVKD.

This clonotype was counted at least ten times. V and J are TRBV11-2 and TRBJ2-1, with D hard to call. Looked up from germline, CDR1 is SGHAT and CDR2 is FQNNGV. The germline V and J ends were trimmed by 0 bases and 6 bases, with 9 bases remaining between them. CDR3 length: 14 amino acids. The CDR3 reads CASSLDYQANEQFF. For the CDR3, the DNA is TGTGCCAGCAGCTTAGATTACCAGGCCAATGAGCAGTTCTTC.